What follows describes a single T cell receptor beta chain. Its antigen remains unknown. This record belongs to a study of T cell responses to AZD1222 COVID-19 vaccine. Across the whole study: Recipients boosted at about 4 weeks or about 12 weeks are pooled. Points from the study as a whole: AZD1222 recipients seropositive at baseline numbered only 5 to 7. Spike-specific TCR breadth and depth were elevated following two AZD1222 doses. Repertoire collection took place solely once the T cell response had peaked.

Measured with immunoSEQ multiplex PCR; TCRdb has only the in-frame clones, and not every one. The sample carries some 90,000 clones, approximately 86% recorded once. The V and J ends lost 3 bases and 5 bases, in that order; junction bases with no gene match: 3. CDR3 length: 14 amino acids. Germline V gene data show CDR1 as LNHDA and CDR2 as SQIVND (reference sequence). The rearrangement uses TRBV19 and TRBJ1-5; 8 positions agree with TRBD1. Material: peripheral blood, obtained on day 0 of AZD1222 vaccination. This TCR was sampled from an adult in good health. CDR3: CASSIQGAHQPQHF. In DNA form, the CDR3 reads TGTGCCAGTAGTATCCAGGGGGCGCATCAGCCCCAGCATTTT.